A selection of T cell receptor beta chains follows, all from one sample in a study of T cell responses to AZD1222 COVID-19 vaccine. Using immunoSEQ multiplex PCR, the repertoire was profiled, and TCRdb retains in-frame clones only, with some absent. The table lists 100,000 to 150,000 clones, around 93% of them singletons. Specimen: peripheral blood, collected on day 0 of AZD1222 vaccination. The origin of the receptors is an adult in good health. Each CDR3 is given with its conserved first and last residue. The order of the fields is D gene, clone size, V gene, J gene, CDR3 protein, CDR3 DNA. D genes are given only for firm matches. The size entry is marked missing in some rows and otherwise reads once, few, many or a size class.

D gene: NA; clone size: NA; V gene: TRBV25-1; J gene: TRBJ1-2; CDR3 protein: CASSERGYGYTF; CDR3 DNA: TGTGCCAGCAGTGAAAGAGGGTACGGCTACACCTTC
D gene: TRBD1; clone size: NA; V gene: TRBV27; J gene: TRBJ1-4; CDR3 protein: CASSLQGQEELFF; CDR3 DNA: TGTGCCAGCAGTTTACAGGGACAGGAGGAACTGTTTTTT
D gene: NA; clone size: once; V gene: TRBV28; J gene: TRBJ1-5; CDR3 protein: CASRRDLTQPQHF; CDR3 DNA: TGTGCCAGCCGCCGGGACCTAACTCAGCCCCAGCATTTT
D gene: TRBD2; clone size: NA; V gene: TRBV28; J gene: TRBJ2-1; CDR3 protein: CASPPTLAGAPRYNEQFF; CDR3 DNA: TGTGCCAGCCCGCCGACCCTAGCGGGTGCCCCAAGATACAATGAGCAGTTCTTC
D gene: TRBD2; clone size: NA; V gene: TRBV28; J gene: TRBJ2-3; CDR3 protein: CASRGTSGSQDTQYF; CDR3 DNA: TGTGCCAGCAGAGGGACTAGCGGGAGTCAAGATACGCAGTATTTT
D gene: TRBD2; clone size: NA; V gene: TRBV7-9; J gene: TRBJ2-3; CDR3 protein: CASSRTLAGVTDTQYF; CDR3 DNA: TGTGCCAGCAGCCGAACTTTAGCGGGAGTCACAGATACGCAGTATTTT
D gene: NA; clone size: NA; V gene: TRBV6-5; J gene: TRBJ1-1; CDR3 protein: CASRFGWQAFF; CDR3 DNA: TGTGCCAGCAGATTTGGATGGCAAGCTTTCTTT
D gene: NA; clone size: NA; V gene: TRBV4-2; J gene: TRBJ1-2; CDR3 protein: CASSQEYPRGGYTF; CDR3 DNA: TGTGCCAGCAGCCAAGAATACCCACGGGGGGGCTACACCTTC
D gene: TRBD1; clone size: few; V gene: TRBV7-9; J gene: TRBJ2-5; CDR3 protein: CASSLTGPRETQYF; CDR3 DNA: TGTGCCAGCAGCTTGACAGGGCCTAGGGAGACCCAGTACTTC
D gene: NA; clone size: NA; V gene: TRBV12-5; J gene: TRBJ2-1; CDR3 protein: CASGSSGGDSQFF; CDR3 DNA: TGTGCTAGTGGTTCGAGTGGGGGGGACAGCCAGTTCTTC
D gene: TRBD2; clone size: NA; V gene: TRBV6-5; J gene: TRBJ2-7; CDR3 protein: CASSYASGKRTSEQYF; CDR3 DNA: TGTGCCAGCAGTTACGCCAGCGGGAAACGCACGTCCGAGCAGTACTTC
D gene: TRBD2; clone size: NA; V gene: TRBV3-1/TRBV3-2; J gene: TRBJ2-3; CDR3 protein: CASSQDSLADSTDTQYF; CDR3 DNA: TGTGCCAGCAGCCAAGATTCGCTAGCGGACAGCACAGATACGCAGTATTTT
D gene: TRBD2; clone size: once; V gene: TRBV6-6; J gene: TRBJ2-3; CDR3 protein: CASSLSTSGSGADTQYF; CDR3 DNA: TGTGCCAGCAGTCTTTCGACTAGCGGTAGTGGGGCAGATACGCAGTATTTT
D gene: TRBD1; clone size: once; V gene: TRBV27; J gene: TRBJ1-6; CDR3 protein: CASSLPPDRRDSPLHF; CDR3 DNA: TGTGCCAGCAGTTTACCCCCGGACAGGAGGGATTCACCCCTCCACTTT
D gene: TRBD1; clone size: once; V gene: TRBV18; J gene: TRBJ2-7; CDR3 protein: CASSNDRESVQYF; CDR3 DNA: TGTGCCAGCTCGAACGACAGGGAAAGTGTGCAGTACTTC
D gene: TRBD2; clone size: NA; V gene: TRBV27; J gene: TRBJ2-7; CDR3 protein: CASSHRLAGLMEQYF; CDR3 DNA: TGTGCCAGCAGTCACCGACTAGCGGGACTTATGGAGCAGTACTTC
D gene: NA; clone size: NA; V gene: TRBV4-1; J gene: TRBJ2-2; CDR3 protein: CASSQRDSVRGELFF; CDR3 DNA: TGCGCCAGCAGCCAGCGGGACTCCGTCCGCGGGGAGCTGTTTTTT
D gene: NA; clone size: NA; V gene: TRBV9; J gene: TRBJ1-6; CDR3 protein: CASSPSTGYHSPLHF; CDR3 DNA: TGTGCCAGCAGCCCGTCGACGGGGTATCATTCACCCCTCCACTTT
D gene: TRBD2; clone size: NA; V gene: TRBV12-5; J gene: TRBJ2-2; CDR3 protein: CASGKPTLLAGVATGELFF; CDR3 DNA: TGTGCTAGTGGAAAGCCCACCTTACTAGCGGGAGTGGCGACCGGGGAGCTGTTTTTT
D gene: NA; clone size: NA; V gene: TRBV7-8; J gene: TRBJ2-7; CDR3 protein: CASSLDPVTGYEQYF; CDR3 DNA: TGTGCCAGCAGCTTGGATCCGGTGACAGGTTACGAGCAGTACTTC
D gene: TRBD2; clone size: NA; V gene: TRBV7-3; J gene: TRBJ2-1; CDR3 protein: CASSLTPGLAGVVNNEQFF; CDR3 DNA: TGTGCCAGCAGCTTAACGCCGGGACTAGCGGGAGTTGTAAACAATGAGCAGTTCTTC
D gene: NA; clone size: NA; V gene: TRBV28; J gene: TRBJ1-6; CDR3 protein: CASSSGSLSSYNSPLHF; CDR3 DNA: TGTGCCAGCAGTTCGGGGTCGCTTAGCTCCTATAATTCACCCCTCCACTTT
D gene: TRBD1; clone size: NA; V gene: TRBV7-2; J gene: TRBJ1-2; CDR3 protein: CASSFLRGRGGYTF; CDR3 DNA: TGTGCCAGCAGCTTTCTCAGGGGGCGAGGAGGCTACACCTTC
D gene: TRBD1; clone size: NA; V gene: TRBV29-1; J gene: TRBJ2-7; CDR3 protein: CSVVPGQEYYEQYF; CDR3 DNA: TGCAGCGTTGTCCCTGGACAGGAGTACTACGAGCAGTACTTC
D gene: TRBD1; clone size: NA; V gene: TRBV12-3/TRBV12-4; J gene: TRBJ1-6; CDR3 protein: CASSLLQGVPLHF; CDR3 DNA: TGTGCCAGCAGTTTACTACAGGGGGTGCCCCTCCACTTT
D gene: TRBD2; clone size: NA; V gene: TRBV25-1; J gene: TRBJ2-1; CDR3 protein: CASSEHSGSSYNEQFF; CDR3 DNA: TGTGCCAGCAGTGAACACAGCGGGAGCTCCTACAATGAGCAGTTCTTC
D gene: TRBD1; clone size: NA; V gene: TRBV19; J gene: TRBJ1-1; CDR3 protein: CASRDRDTEAFF; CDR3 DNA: TGTGCCAGTAGAGACAGGGACACTGAAGCTTTCTTT
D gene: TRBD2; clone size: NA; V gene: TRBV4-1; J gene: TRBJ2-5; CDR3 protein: CASSQVLVAGVTMSETQYF; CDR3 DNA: TGCGCCAGCAGCCAAGTTCTAGTAGCGGGAGTAACCATGTCGGAGACCCAGTACTTC
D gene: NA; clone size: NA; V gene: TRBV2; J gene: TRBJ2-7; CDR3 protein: CASSQRGQYF; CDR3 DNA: TGTGCCAGCAGCCAAAGGGGGCAGTACTTC
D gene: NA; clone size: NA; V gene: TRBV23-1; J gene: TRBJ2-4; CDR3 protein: CASSVSNRDTDELAKNIQYF; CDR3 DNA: TGCGCCAGCAGTGTTTCAAACCGGGACACAGATGAACTAGCCAAAAACATTCAGTACTTC